The next 27 T cell receptor beta chains were all read from a single sample in a study of shared clonotypes between healthy human individuals. Sequenced by immunoSEQ multiplex PCR; TCRdb stores in-frame clones only, minus some. The sample lists about 960,000 clones; 70% to 85% were seen once. Input material: memory CD4+ T cells sorted from blood. The subset denotes: CD45RA-negative fraction. The source of these receptors is a young man in good health.

This clone has just a few counts. V is TRBV5-1 and J is TRBJ2-2; no definite D call. Germline V CDR1 and CDR2: SGHRS, YFSETQ. The CDR3 consists of 13 residues. V gave up 4 bases and J gave up 6 bases, with 10 bases separating them. The CDR3 loop is CASSLDSPGELFF. CDR3 coding DNA: TGCGCCAGCAGCCTAGACTCCCCCGGGGAGCTGTTTTTT.

This clone appeared a few times. The chain combines TRBV28 with TRBJ1-5; 8 nucleotides match TRBD1. CDR1 is MDHEN, CDR2 SYDVKM, per germline. V lost 5 bases, J lost 3 bases, and 6 bases stayed unmatched. CDR3 size: 15 residues. Written as DNA, the CDR3 is TGTGCCAGCAGTCCAGGGGGCTGGTACAATCAGCCCCAGCATTTT. Its protein is CASSPGGWYNQPQHF. The whole variable domain, remainder taken from reference TRBV28 and TRBJ1-5, is DVKVTQSSRYLVKRTGEKVFLECVQDMDHENMFWYRQDPGLGLRLIYFSYDVKMKEKGDIPEGYSVSREKKERFSLILESASTNQTSMYLCASSPGGWYNQPQHFGDGTRLSIL.

The chain couples TRBV7-2 to TRBJ2-2; D possibly corresponds to TRBD2 (5 bases). Germline V lookup: CDR1 SGHTA, CDR2 FQGNSA. The CDR3 contains 14 residues. The germline V and J ends were trimmed by 7 bases and 3 bases, with 12 bases remaining between them. CDR3 loop: CASTWTGYTGELFF. Written as DNA, the CDR3 is TGTGCCAGCACCTGGACTGGGTACACCGGGGAGCTGTTTTTT.

The rearrangement links TRBV7-9 to TRBJ1-4; tentatively, D is TRBD1 (5 bases). The CDR3 is made up of 15 amino acids. Trimming left V 1 base short and J 6 bases short, with 12 bases between. The germline V gene encodes CDR1 SEHNR and CDR2 FQNEAQ (reference sequence). The CDR3 region has the DNA TGTGCCAGCAGCTTAGAGGGACGGTCGTATGAAAAACTGTTTTTT. Protein: CASSLEGRSYEKLFF.

This chain uses TRBV5-6 with TRBJ2-7; maybe TRBD1 (6 bases). Germline V gene sequence: CDR1 SGHDT, CDR2 YYEEEE. This CDR3 contains 15 residues. The V end was cut by 0 bases, the J end by 2 bases, with 12 bases between. CDR3 DNA: TGTGCCAGCAGCTTGGGGGTCGGACAGCCCTACGAGCAGTACTTC. Amino acids: CASSLGVGQPYEQYF.

The chain is built from TRBV11-2 and TRBJ2-2, with TRBD2 as a possible D gene (6 bases). The V end was cut by 1 base, the J end by 3 bases, with 9 bases between. Germline CDR1 reads SGHAT; CDR2 reads FQNNGV. The CDR3 is 15 residues long. CDR3 protein: CASSLGAGYTGELFF. CDR3 nucleotides: TGTGCCAGCAGCTTAGGCGCGGGGTACACCGGGGAGCTGTTTTTT.

This chain links TRBV20-1 with TRBJ1-2; D is possibly TRBD1 (6 bases). This CDR3 is built from 11 residues. Deletions cut 6 bases from V and 2 bases from J, with 7 bases between. Germline loops: CDR1 DFQATT, CDR2 SNEGSKA (reference sequence). The CDR3: CSAQGNYGYTF. CDR3 in DNA: TGCAGTGCCCAGGGGAACTATGGCTACACCTTC.

This clone was seen a handful of times. In DNA, the CDR3 is TGCGCCAGCAGCTTGGACGGGGACACTGAAGCTTTCTTT. Its translation: CASSLDGDTEAFF. V is TRBV5-1 and J is TRBJ1-1; D not certain. Trimming left V 0 bases short and J 3 bases short, with 6 bases between. CDR1 is SGHRS and CDR2 is YFSETQ in the germline V gene. The CDR3 is 13 residues long.

The chain links TRBV30 to TRBJ2-7, with TRBD2 identical over 7 bases. In germline, CDR1 is GTSNPN, CDR2 SVGIG (reference sequence). The CDR3 length is 14 residues. J lost 7 bases, V lost 0 bases, and 9 bases had no gene match. The CDR3 region is CAWSVQRGAREQYF. CDR3 DNA: TGTGCCTGGAGTGTACAGCGGGGAGCGAGGGAGCAGTACTTC.

The rearrangement uses TRBV10-3 and TRBJ2-7; maybe TRBD1 (9 bases). This CDR3 region has 14 residues. Germline assignment: CDR1 ENHRY and CDR2 SYGVKD. Trimming removed 11 bases from V and 2 bases from J, with 19 bases in between. The chain's CDR3 is CAAGGQGYAYEQYF. The DNA for the CDR3 is TGTGCCGCGGGGGGACAGGGTTACGCCTACGAGCAGTACTTC.

This clone was seen only once. This sequence joins TRBV6-5 and TRBJ1-6, with D maybe TRBD1 (6 bases). The V and J ends lost 5 bases and 6 bases respectively, with 14 bases between them. CDR3 length: 15 amino acids. The germline gives CDR1 MNHEY, CDR2 SVGAGI. The CDR3 is CASSAGQRSNSPLHF. As DNA, the CDR3 is TGTGCCAGCAGTGCCGGACAGCGATCTAATTCACCCCTCCACTTT.

This clone was detected once. V is TRBV6-5 and J is TRBJ2-1; tentative D call: TRBD2 (8 bases). Germline CDR1 and CDR2: MNHEY and SVGAGI. V gave up 8 bases and J gave up 9 bases, with 17 bases separating them. The CDR3 is 13 residues long. CDR3 DNA: TGTGCCAGCTTCGGACTAGCAGGGGGTGAGCAGTTCTTC. It is translated as CASFGLAGGEQFF.

The J gene is TRBJ2-7, the V gene TRBV12-2. TRBV12-2 represents a pseudogene. The CDR3 totals 13 residues. The CDR3 reads CASRRNEVYEQYF. The CDR3 DNA reads as TGTGCAAGTCGCCGGAACGAAGTCTACGAGCAGTACTTC.

This clone was seen a single time. This chain connects TRBV4-2 to TRBJ2-7; the D gene is possibly TRBD1 (5 bases). Germline CDR1 is LGHNA and CDR2 is YNFKEQ. Between the trimmed V and J ends, which lost 3 bases and 3 bases, there was a span of 15 bases. The CDR3 is made up of 15 amino acids. CDR3 in amino acids: CASSHPVTAFYEQYF. In DNA, the CDR3 is TGTGCCAGCAGCCACCCCGTGACAGCATTCTACGAGCAGTACTTC.

The V call is TRBV18, the J call TRBJ2-7, with TRBD2 matching 13 bases. Trimming took 0 bases from V and 2 from J; bases not matched to a gene: 10. This CDR3 comprises 19 residues. The germline V gene encodes CDR1 KGHSH and CDR2 LQKENI. The CDR3 here is CASSPPGLAGTKTTYEQYF. As DNA, the CDR3 is TGTGCCAGCTCACCACCGGGACTAGCGGGAACTAAAACTACCTACGAGCAGTACTTC.

This chain uses TRBV2 with TRBJ2-3, with TRBD2 matching 12 bases. V trimming: 8 bases; J trimming: 3 bases; junction bases outside the gene matches: 3. Germline V gives CDR1 SNHLY, CDR2 FYNNEI. The CDR3 covers 14 residues. The DNA for the CDR3 is TGTGCCAGCGGACTAGCGGGGCAAACAGATACGCAGTATTTT. Translation gives CASGLAGQTDTQYF.

The J gene is TRBJ2-7, the V gene TRBV5-6; possible D gene TRBD2, 5 bases. CDR1 and CDR2 from the germline V gene are SGHDT and YYEEEE. The CDR3 sequence is 15 residues long. The V gene lost 0 bases and the J gene lost 4 bases, with 14 bases spanning the gap. The CDR3: CASSLVLGLTYEQYF. In nucleotides, the CDR3 is TGTGCCAGCAGCTTGGTTTTAGGACTTACATACGAGCAGTACTTC.

The V call is TRBV29-1, the J call TRBJ2-5; tentatively, D is TRBD2 (7 bases). Germline values: CDR1 SQVTM, CDR2 ANQGSEA. The CDR3 totals 12 residues. The V end was cut by 7 bases, the J end by 1 base, with 10 bases between. The DNA of the CDR3 is TGCAGCGGGGGGGGCGTCCAAGAGACCCAGTACTTC. Residues: CSGGGVQETQYF.

This sequence joins TRBV2 and TRBJ2-3; 7 nucleotides line up with TRBD2. From germline, CDR1 is SNHLY and CDR2 FYNNEI. The CDR3 length is 14 residues. J was trimmed by 0 bases and V by 6 bases; bases with no gene match: 3. CDR3 in amino acids: CASRVSGSTDTQYF. The DNA of the CDR3 is TGTGCCAGCAGGGTTAGCGGGAGCACAGATACGCAGTATTTT.

The chain combines TRBV6-5 with TRBJ1-2; TRBD1 agrees at 7 bases. V lost 6 bases to trimming and J lost 8 bases; unmatched junction nucleotides: 12. The CDR3 is 14 amino acids. Germline lookup yields CDR1 MNHEY and CDR2 SVGAGI. DNA for the CDR3: TGTGCCAGCAGACCGGACAGGCGTCCCTTCGGCTACACCTTC. It is translated as CASRPDRRPFGYTF.

This clone was observed many times. The chain has TRBV4-1 and TRBJ1-2, with D hard to call. Looked up from germline, CDR1 is MGHRA and CDR2 is YSYEKL. Trimming took 0 bases from V and 4 from J, leaving 12 bases between them. The CDR3 has 15 residues. CDR3 residues: CASSQDHGPPYGYTF. DNA for the CDR3: TGCGCCAGCAGCCAAGATCACGGCCCCCCCTATGGCTACACCTTC.

This chain connects TRBV9 to TRBJ1-4; 10 bases are shared with TRBD1. CDR3 length: 14 amino acids. The V and J ends lost 4 bases and 4 bases, in that order; junction bases with no gene match: 1. Germline CDR1 SGDLS, CDR2 YYNGEE. CDR3 sequence reads: CASSRDRGNEKLFF. In DNA form, the CDR3 reads TGTGCCAGCAGCCGGGACAGGGGTAATGAAAAACTGTTTTTT.

Only one count was recorded for this clone. The chain is built from TRBV2 and TRBJ2-5, with TRBD2 identical over 11 bases. Germline V CDR1 and CDR2: SNHLY, FYNNEI. V was clipped by 4 bases and J by 4 bases; unmatched bases: 8. The CDR3 is 16 residues long. CDR3 sequence: CASSVRLAGRSETQYF. CDR3 bases: TGTGCCAGCAGTGTTAGACTAGCGGGGAGGTCAGAGACCCAGTACTTC.

This chain uses TRBV27 with TRBJ1-6; tentative D call: TRBD1 (5 bases). CDR1 and CDR2 from the germline V gene are MNHEY and SMNVEV (reference sequence). CDR3 length equals 17 residues. V lost 6 bases and J lost 0, with 15 bases in between. CDR3 bases: TGTGCCAGCAGCCCTGACAGACACAGCTCCTATAATTCACCCCTCCACTTT. It yields the protein CASSPDRHSSYNSPLHF.

V and J are TRBV10-3 and TRBJ2-3; 8 bases are shared with TRBD2. This CDR3 is 15 amino acids long. CDR1 is ENHRY and CDR2 is SYGVKD in the germline V gene. J lost 0 bases, V lost 6 bases, and 5 bases had no gene match. CDR3 nucleotide sequence: TGTGCCATCAGCGGGGGGGTAACTAGCACAGATACGCAGTATTTT. Amino acid sequence: CAISGGVTSTDTQYF.

J is TRBJ2-7 and V is TRBV19; 12 positions match TRBD2. CDR3 length: 17 amino acids. Looked up from germline, CDR1 is LNHDA and CDR2 is SQIVND (reference sequence). The junction had 7 bases not matched to a gene; V was cut back by 3 bases and J by 1 base. In DNA form, the CDR3 reads TGTGCCAGTAGTATGGCGACTAGCGGGAGCCAATCCTACGAGCAGTACTTC. This translates into CASSMATSGSQSYEQYF.

This chain uses TRBV28 with TRBJ2-5; 8 nucleotides line up with TRBD1. J gave up 4 bases and V 6 bases, and 4 bases lay outside the gene matches. CDR1 MDHEN and CDR2 SYDVKM come from the germline V gene. The CDR3 totals 13 residues. The CDR3 DNA reads TGTGCCAGCAGACTCAGGGGGCGAGAGACCCAGTACTTC. Its translation is CASRLRGRETQYF.